This T cell receptor (beta chain) was sequenced in a study of human T cells and chemical hapten exposure. Points from the study as a whole: With DPC sensitization, TCRs exceeding 1 in 1000 frequency showed no change. Controls had significantly fewer large CDR3 similarity clusters than were formed by expanded TCRs.

The time point was: pre-sensitization, week 0. Treatment meaning: therapeutic diphenylcyclopropenone sensitization with weekly scalp DPC. One entry per CDR3 protein results from TCRdb running MiXCR on the RACE reads. In the table there are 85,000 to 130,000 distinct CDR3 sequences, 9.5% to 15% of which are singletons. This clonotype appeared a few times. Its specificity is not known. The TCR was taken from a woman aged 50 to 60 with alopecia areata. Some clones in this sample may be carry-over from other donors' samples. The source material was whole blood, sampled in connection with sensitization to the hapten diphenylcyclopropenone (DPC).

CDR3 sequence (DNA): TGTGCCAGCAGTTACGCCGAACTAGCGGGGGGAAAACAGTACTTC. The encoded protein is CASSYAELAGGKQYF. The chain has TRBV6-5 and TRBJ2-7, with 12 nucleotides matching TRBD2. This CDR3 region has 15 residues. V gave up 2 bases and J gave up 10 bases; unmatched junction bases: 9. The germline CDR1 and CDR2 sequences are MNHEY and SVGAGI.